Detailed here is one T cell receptor (beta chain). The antigen remains undetermined. Generated by immunoSEQ multiplex PCR, the TCRdb table keeps only in-frame clones and is missing some. The sample yields 25,000 to 35,000 clones, 85% to 95% seen once. The data belong to a study of PD-1 blockade in classical Hodgkin lymphoma. Study-wide results and limits: Repertoire difference causes, possibly disease activity or prior therapy, remain undefined. TCR diversity at baseline was reported to be reduced in newly diagnosed patients relative to healthy donors.

The CDR3 is made up of 16 amino acids. Germline CDR1 and CDR2: LGHNA and YNFKEQ. Trimming removed 5 bases from V and 2 bases from J; junction bases left unmatched: 11. Time point described: newly diagnosed, previously untreated cHL patient sample. Peripheral samples used as comparators were newly diagnosed, untreated classical Hodgkin lymphoma PBMCs. This TCR was sampled from a human donor with classical Hodgkin lymphoma. V gene TRBV4-2 combines with J gene TRBJ1-1, with 7 bases that match TRBD1. The sample taken for sequencing was peripheral blood mononuclear cells (PBMCs). The CDR3 region has the DNA TGTGCCAGCAGCGTGACAGGGAGGGCCGTTAACACTGAAGCTTTCTTT. It translates to CASSVTGRAVNTEAFF.